This T cell receptor beta chain was profiled in a study of Ad26.COV2.S vaccination and SARS-CoV-2 variants. Study background: Donor was assigned to the Ad26.COV2.S arm of trial COV1001. Broader study findings: Researchers reported similar non-spike TCR breadth in vaccine and placebo recipients.

Concerning this clone itself: Antigen unknown.

Sequencing used immunoSEQ multiplex PCR; TCRdb keeps in-frame clones, though not all of them. The sample lists approximately 360,000 clones, approximately 83% occurring once. Treatment reported: some 20 received Ad26.COV2.S at low or high dose, single or two shots; roughly 5 received placebo; per-sample allocation not given. The samples date from day 63 after the first vaccine or placebo injection. Wuhan-strain spike was delivered by a replication-incompetent Ad26 vector. Germline V CDR1 and CDR2: KGHDR, SFDVKD. The length of the CDR3 is 14 residues. V was clipped by 10 bases and J by 3 bases, with 17 bases between them.

The sequence derives from a person between 18 and 60 years old who received the Ad26.COV2.S COVID-19 vaccine or a placebo. Sample: peripheral blood, taken in a trial of Ad26.COV2.S vaccine versus placebo. This chain connects TRBV24-1 to TRBJ2-5; D is perhaps TRBD2 (6 bases). The CDR3 sequence is CATGGTAGKETQYF. CDR3 bases: TGTGCCACAGGTGGGACGGCGGGGAAAGAGACCCAGTACTTC.